This TCR beta chain originates from a study of graft-versus-host responses after intestinal transplantation. Turning to the study itself: Tacrolimus plus steroids were given to all recipients for about 3 years, preceded by anti-thymocyte globulin induction.

This CDR3 has 12 amino acids. CDR1 and CDR2 (germline): SEHNR, FQNEAQ (reference sequence). Trimming removed 1 base from V and 5 bases from J, with 5 bases in between. Assay: immunoSEQ multiplex PCR; the TCRdb copy retains only in-frame clones and omits some. The data contain approximately 81,000 clones, over 75% of them singletons. Worth noting for this clone: Its antigen is currently unknown.

The sequenced sample was unstimulated CD8+ T cells sorted from spleen or lymph node cells, obtained before transplant. V gene TRBV7-9 combines with J gene TRBJ1-1; D not certain. The sequence was obtained from a human donor who was the organ donor for an intestinal transplant. The CDR3 region has the DNA TGTGCCAGCAGCTTAGGACTAACTGAAGCTTTCTTT. It encodes CASSLGLTEAFF.